This T cell receptor (beta chain) was recorded in a study of T cell responses to AZD1222 COVID-19 vaccine. For the study at large: Pooled samples include second doses given at about 4 or 12 weeks.

The V and J ends lost 4 bases and 0 bases, in that order; junction bases with no gene match: 7. Looked up from germline, CDR1 is SGHRS and CDR2 is YFSETQ. The CDR3 consists of 15 residues. TCRdb's table, derived via immunoSEQ multiplex PCR, lists solely in-frame clones and lacks some. The data hold some 130,000 clones, with about 85% observed a single time. V and J are TRBV5-1 and TRBJ2-7; TRBD2 matches 7 bases. The source material was peripheral blood, sampled on day 0 of AZD1222 vaccination. The source is an adult in good health. CDR3 DNA sequence: TGCGCCAGCAGCGGGGGGACTACTCTCTCCTACGAGCAGTACTTC. It yields the protein CASSGGTTLSYEQYF.